The 25 T cell receptor beta chains reported below all come from one sample, sequenced in a study of control samples from healthy donors and cancer patients. Profiling relied on immunoSEQ multiplex PCR, and the TCRdb table lists in-frame clones only, not all of them. The table records 200,000 or so clones, just under 95% of them present only once. Sample: blood. Source of these receptors: a man aged 50-60 years in good health.

This chain links TRBV5-1 with TRBJ2-2, with D perhaps given as TRBD1 or TRBD2 (6 bases each). The V and J ends lost 4 bases and 4 bases respectively, with 14 bases between them. Germline CDR1 reads SGHRS; CDR2 reads YFSETQ. The CDR3 length is 15 residues. CDR3 coding DNA: TGCGCCAGCAGCCCGGGGGCCCAACGCACCGGGGAGCTGTTTTTT. This gives the protein CASSPGAQRTGELFF.

This chain connects TRBV2 to TRBJ1-5; the D is unclear. V lost 5 bases, J lost 7 bases, and 15 bases lay in between. The CDR3 spans 14 residues. The germline gives CDR1 SNHLY, CDR2 FYNNEI. CDR3 amino acids: CASSMTQFMQPQHF. DNA of the CDR3: TGTGCCAGCAGTATGACGCAGTTTATGCAGCCCCAGCATTTT.

The CDR3 DNA sequence: TGTGCCAGCAGTCCGACGGTGGGGGGTATTCGGAATCAGCCCCAGCATTTT. It yields the protein CASSPTVGGIRNQPQHF. The chain links TRBV27 to TRBJ1-5, with a weak D call TRBD1 (5 bases). The CDR3 length is 17 residues. Germline assignment: CDR1 MNHEY and CDR2 SMNVEV (reference sequence). Between the trimmed V and J ends, which lost 5 bases and 4 bases, there was a span of 21 bases.

The J gene is TRBJ1-1, the V gene TRBV5-3; D might be TRBD1 (5 bases). TRBV5-3 is sorted into the ORF group, with uncertain function. CDR3 size: 14 residues. V lost 4 bases and J lost 1, with 11 bases in between. CDR3 sequence: CARSPTVQNTEAFF. The CDR3 DNA is TGTGCCAGAAGCCCGACAGTACAGAACACTGAAGCTTTCTTT.

CDR3 bases: TGCGCCAGCAGCTCGCTAGCAGGTGAGCAGTTCTTC. Encoded protein: CASSSLAGEQFF. This chain connects TRBV5-1 to TRBJ2-1, with D tentatively TRBD2 (5 bases). Germline values: CDR1 SGHRS, CDR2 YFSETQ. The CDR3 length is 12 residues. With 3 bases removed from V and 9 bases from J, the gap between germline ends came to 10 bases. The whole variable domain, remainder taken from reference TRBV5-1 and TRBJ2-1, is KAGVTQTPRYLIKTRGQQVTLSCSPISGHRSVSWYQQTPGQGLQFLFEYFSETQRNKGNFPGRFSGRQFSNSRSEMNVSTLELGDSALYLCASSSLAGEQFFGPGTRLTVL.

The chain uses TRBV4-1 and TRBJ1-5; 7 bases match TRBD1. The CDR3 contains 14 residues. V trimming: 4 bases; J trimming: 7 bases; junction bases outside the gene matches: 7. Germline V gene sequence: CDR1 MGHRA, CDR2 YSYEKL. CDR3 residues: CASSRTGEEQPQHF. CDR3 sequence (DNA): TGCGCCAGCAGCCGAACAGGGGAGGAACAGCCCCAGCATTTT.

The chain carries TRBV2 and TRBJ1-3; unclear D gene. The length of the CDR3 is 14 residues. Trimming pared 5 bases from V and 0 bases from J, leaving 8 bases between. Germline V gene data show CDR1 as SNHLY and CDR2 as FYNNEI. For the CDR3, the DNA is TGTGCCAGCAGTCCTCCCAACTCTGGAAACACCATATATTTT. As protein: CASSPPNSGNTIYF.

The V call is TRBV29-1, the J call TRBJ2-3; 8 nucleotides line up with TRBD2. Unmatched junction bases numbered 9, after V lost 7 bases and J lost 6 bases. The CDR3 has 13 residues. The germline gives CDR1 SQVTM, CDR2 ANQGSEA. CDR3 in DNA: TGCAGCGGGGGACTAAGCGGGGGTGATACGCAGTATTTT. It yields the protein CSGGLSGGDTQYF.

The table lists this clone with a count of one. This rearrangement joins TRBV6-5 to TRBJ1-1, with TRBD1 as a possible D gene (6 bases). Looked up from germline, CDR1 is MNHEY and CDR2 is SVGAGI. Trimming took off 7 bases at V and 2 bases at J, with 17 bases between the two ends. The CDR3 totals 15 residues. DNA of the CDR3: TGTGCCAGCACCGGGGGGCAGGCGGGAAACACTGAAGCTTTCTTT. Protein product: CASTGGQAGNTEAFF.

The chain employs TRBV24-1 and TRBJ2-1; 10 nucleotides match TRBD2. Per the germline V gene, CDR1 is KGHDR and CDR2 is SFDVKD. The CDR3 has 19 amino acids. V lost 5 bases and J lost 2; bases outside the gene matches: 14. The CDR3 nucleotides are TGTGCCACCAGTGGCGATAGCGGGGGGTTGACCAACACCTACAATGAGCAGTTCTTC. Translation gives CATSGDSGGLTNTYNEQFF.

The chain is built from TRBV6-5 and TRBJ1-1; a weak D match, TRBD1 (5 bases). This CDR3 contains 13 residues. V lost 2 bases, J lost 5 bases, and 9 bases lay in between. Looked up from germline, CDR1 is MNHEY and CDR2 is SVGAGI. CDR3 DNA: TGTGCCAGCAGTTACCTCGACAGTACTGAAGCTTTCTTT. Encoded protein: CASSYLDSTEAFF.

The chain links TRBV6-1 to TRBJ1-6, with a possible D match to TRBD1 (5 bases). There are 18 residues in the CDR3. V gave up 3 bases and J gave up 6 bases, with 21 bases separating them. The V gene's germline CDR1 is MNHNS and CDR2 SASEGT. CDR3 DNA sequence: TGTGCCAGCAGTGACAACCCGACCTGGGACGGCGTTAATTCACCCCTCCACTTT. It codes for CASSDNPTWDGVNSPLHF.

The chain carries TRBV11-3 and TRBJ1-1; no clear D. Trimming took 5 bases from V and 3 from J, leaving 10 bases between them. CDR1 and CDR2 from the germline V gene are SGHNT and YENEEA. There are 13 residues in the CDR3. The chain's CDR3 is CASSPNAHTEAFF. CDR3 bases: TGTGCCAGCAGCCCTAACGCTCACACTGAAGCTTTCTTT.

This chain connects TRBV21-1 to TRBJ1-6. TRBV21-1 is assigned pseudogene status. The CDR3 totals 15 residues. This chain's CDR3 is CASSTLETGDSPLHF. CDR3 coding DNA: TGTGCCAGCAGCACCCTGGAGACTGGAGATTCACCCCTCCACTTT.

The rearrangement links TRBV7-9 to TRBJ1-6, with no clear D. Germline loops: CDR1 SEHNR, CDR2 FQNEAQ (reference sequence). The CDR3 runs 16 residues. V was pared by 1 base and J by 0 bases, with 7 bases between. CDR3 bases: TGTGCCAGCAGCTTAGAGGAGAGCTCCTATAATTCACCCCTCCACTTT. Translated: CASSLEESSYNSPLHF.

The chain is built from TRBV5-1 and TRBJ1-1; tentatively, D is TRBD1 (6 bases). The germline gives CDR1 SGHRS, CDR2 YFSETQ. The CDR3 consists of 16 residues. V lost 0 bases, J lost 4 bases, and 16 bases lay in between. Here the CDR3 reads CASSLVSGEDGTEAFF. In DNA, the CDR3 is TGCGCCAGCAGCTTGGTGTCAGGGGAAGATGGCACTGAAGCTTTCTTT.

This clone was recorded only once. The chain has TRBV6-1 and TRBJ1-6; D call uncertain. The CDR3 extends over 17 amino acids. V was trimmed by 4 bases and J by 0 bases, leaving 13 bases between them. CDR1 is MNHNS and CDR2 is SASEGT in the germline V gene. DNA of the CDR3: TGTGCCAGCAGTGGGGCCGAGCTGAGCTCCTATAATTCACCCCTCCACTTT. It translates to CASSGAELSSYNSPLHF.

This chain uses TRBV5-1 with TRBJ2-7, with no clear D. V lost 0 bases and J lost 0, with 10 bases in between. The CDR3 totals 15 residues. Germline-derived CDR1 and CDR2 are SGHRS and YFSETQ. Here the CDR3 reads CASSLARATSYEQYF. As DNA, the CDR3 is TGCGCCAGCAGCTTGGCTAGGGCAACCTCCTACGAGCAGTACTTC.

V gene TRBV11-3 combines with J gene TRBJ2-6; a possible D gene is TRBD1 (6 bases). The germline V gene has CDR1 SGHNT and CDR2 YENEEA. The CDR3 has 15 amino acids. With 4 bases removed from V and 4 bases from J, the gap between germline ends came to 11 bases. CDR3 in DNA: TGTGCCAGCAGCTCACAGGGAACCGGGGCCAACGTCCTGACTTTC. The encoded protein is CASSSQGTGANVLTF.

The chain has TRBV5-4 and TRBJ2-5, with D unresolved. Germline V gene data show CDR1 as SGHNT and CDR2 as YYREEE (reference sequence). This CDR3 region has 14 residues. V gave up 2 bases and J gave up 4 bases, with 12 bases separating them. The CDR3: CASSFPLSLETQYF. Here the CDR3 DNA reads TGTGCCAGCAGCTTCCCCCTCTCGTTAGAGACCCAGTACTTC.

The genes are TRBV18 and TRBJ1-1, with a possible D match to TRBD1 (5 bases). Per germline, CDR1 KGHSH and CDR2 LQKENI. This CDR3 has 14 amino acids. V was trimmed by 1 base and J by 1 base, leaving 7 bases between them. Here the CDR3 reads CASSPQRGNTEAFF. DNA for the CDR3: TGTGCCAGCTCACCACAGAGGGGGAACACTGAAGCTTTCTTT.

V is TRBV7-6 and J is TRBJ1-1; D is unresolved. The CDR3 loop spans 15 amino acids. Germline-derived CDR1 and CDR2 are SGHVS and FNYEAQ. V dropped 0 bases and J dropped 5 bases, with 13 bases sitting between them. The DNA of the CDR3 is TGTGCCAGCAGCTTAGCGGGCGGGATTGGGACTGAAGCTTTCTTT. This codes for CASSLAGGIGTEAFF.

The chain links TRBV3-1 (or the pseudogene TRBV3-2) to TRBJ1-3; D is possibly TRBD1 (5 bases). Germline V CDR1 and CDR2: LGHDT, YNNKEL (reference sequence). The ends were cut back, 4 bases at V and 16 bases at J, with 17 bases in the middle. This CDR3 spans 12 amino acids. CDR3 region: CASSLVSGALYF. CDR3 bases: TGTGCCAGCAGCCTAGTAAGCGGGGCCCTTTATTTT.

This rearrangement joins TRBV2 to TRBJ2-3; TRBD2 matches 8 bases. The CDR3 is made up of 16 amino acids. Germline loops: CDR1 SNHLY, CDR2 FYNNEI. The J segment lost 4 bases and the V segment lost 7 bases, leaving 13 bases of the junction unmatched. CDR3 protein: CASMVLAGLRADTQYF. The CDR3 nucleotides read TGTGCCAGCATGGTGCTAGCGGGTTTAAGGGCAGATACGCAGTATTTT.

The rearrangement joins TRBV5-6 to TRBJ2-5; weak D call: TRBD1 (5 bases). Germline CDR1 reads SGHDT; CDR2 reads YYEEEE. The CDR3 sequence is 14 residues long. Trimming left V 3 bases short and J 4 bases short, with 13 bases between. The CDR3: CASSSPGRAETQYF. The CDR3 DNA is TGTGCCAGCAGCTCTCCGGGCAGGGCAGAGACCCAGTACTTC.